This T cell receptor beta chain emerged from a study of identical twins. Study-wide findings and caveats: Cross-sectional statistical analysis, not tracking of the same donors, underpinned the conclusions. Possibly, invariant MAIT and iNKT cells partly confounded zero-insertion analyses.

The CDR3 spans 14 residues. Trimming took off 3 bases at V and 0 bases at J, with 9 bases between the two ends. Germline V gene sequence: CDR1 MNHEY, CDR2 SMNVEV (reference sequence). With respect to this clonotype: Its specificity is unknown.

Each CDR3 protein is one row after TCRdb ran MiXCR on the 5' RACE reads. The table records hundreds of thousands of distinct CDR3 sequences, under 9% of them present only once. The same sample was also used in a study of yellow fever vaccine responses in identical twins.

Material: PBMCs. This sequence joins TRBV27 and TRBJ2-7; D gene unclear. This TCR derives from a woman younger than 30 in good health. The CDR3 protein is CASSFGESSYEQYF. CDR3 bases: TGTGCCAGCAGTTTTGGGGAATCCTCCTACGAGCAGTACTTC.